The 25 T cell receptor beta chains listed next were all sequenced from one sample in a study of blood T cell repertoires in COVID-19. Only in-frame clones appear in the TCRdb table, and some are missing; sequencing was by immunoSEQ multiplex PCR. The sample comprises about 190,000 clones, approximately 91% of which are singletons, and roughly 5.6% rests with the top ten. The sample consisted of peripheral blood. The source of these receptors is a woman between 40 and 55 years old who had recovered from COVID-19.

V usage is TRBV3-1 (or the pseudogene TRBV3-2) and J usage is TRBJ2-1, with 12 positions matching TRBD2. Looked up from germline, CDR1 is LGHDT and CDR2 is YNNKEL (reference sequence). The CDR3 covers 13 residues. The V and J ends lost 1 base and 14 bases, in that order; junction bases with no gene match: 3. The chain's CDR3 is CASSQGLAGVKFF. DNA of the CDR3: TGTGCCAGCAGCCAAGGACTAGCGGGAGTCAAGTTCTTC.

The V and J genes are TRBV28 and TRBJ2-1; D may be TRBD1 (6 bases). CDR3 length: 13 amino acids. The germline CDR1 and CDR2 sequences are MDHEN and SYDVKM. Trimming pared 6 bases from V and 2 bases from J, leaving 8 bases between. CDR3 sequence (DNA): TGTGCCAGCAGAACAGGGACCTACAATGAGCAGTTCTTC. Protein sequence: CASRTGTYNEQFF.

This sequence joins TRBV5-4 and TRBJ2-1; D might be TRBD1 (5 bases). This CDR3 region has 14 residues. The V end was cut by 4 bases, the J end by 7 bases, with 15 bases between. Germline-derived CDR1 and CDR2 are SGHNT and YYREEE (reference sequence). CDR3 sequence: CASSLTRVTNEQFF. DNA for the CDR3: TGTGCCAGCAGCCTGACCAGGGTCACGAATGAGCAGTTCTTC.

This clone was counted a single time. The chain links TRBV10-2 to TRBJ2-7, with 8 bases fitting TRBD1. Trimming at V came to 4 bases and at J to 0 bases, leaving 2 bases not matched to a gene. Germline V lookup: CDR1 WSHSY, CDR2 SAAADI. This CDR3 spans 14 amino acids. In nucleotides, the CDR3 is TGCGCCAGCAGTGGGGGACAGGTCTCCTACGAGCAGTACTTC. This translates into CASSGGQVSYEQYF.

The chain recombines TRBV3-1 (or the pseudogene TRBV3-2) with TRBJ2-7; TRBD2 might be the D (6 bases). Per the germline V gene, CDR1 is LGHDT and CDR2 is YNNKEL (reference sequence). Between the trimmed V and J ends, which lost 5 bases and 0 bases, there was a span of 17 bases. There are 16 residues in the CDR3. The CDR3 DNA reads TGTGCCAGCAGCGCCACGGGGCGGGATCCCTCCTACGAGCAGTACTTC. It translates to CASSATGRDPSYEQYF.

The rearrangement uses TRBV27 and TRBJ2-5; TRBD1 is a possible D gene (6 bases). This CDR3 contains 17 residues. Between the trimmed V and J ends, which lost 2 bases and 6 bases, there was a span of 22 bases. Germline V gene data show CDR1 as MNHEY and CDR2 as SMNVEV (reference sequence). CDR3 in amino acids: CASSLGSGLGARKTQYF. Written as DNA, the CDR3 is TGTGCCAGCAGTTTAGGTTCTGGTTTGGGGGCGCGAAAGACCCAGTACTTC.

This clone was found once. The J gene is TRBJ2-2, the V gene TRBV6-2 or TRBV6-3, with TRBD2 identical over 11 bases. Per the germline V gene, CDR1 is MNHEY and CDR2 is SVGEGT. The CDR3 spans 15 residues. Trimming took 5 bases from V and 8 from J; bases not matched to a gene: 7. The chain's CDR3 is CASSPGTSGPGELFF. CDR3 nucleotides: TGTGCCAGCAGTCCCGGGACTAGCGGTCCGGGGGAGCTGTTTTTT.

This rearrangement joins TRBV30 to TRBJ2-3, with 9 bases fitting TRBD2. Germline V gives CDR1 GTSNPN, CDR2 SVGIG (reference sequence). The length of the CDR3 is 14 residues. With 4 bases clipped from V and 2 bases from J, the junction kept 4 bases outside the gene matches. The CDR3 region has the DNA TGTGCCTGGAACCTAGCGGGACCCACAGATACGCAGTATTTT. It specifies CAWNLAGPTDTQYF.

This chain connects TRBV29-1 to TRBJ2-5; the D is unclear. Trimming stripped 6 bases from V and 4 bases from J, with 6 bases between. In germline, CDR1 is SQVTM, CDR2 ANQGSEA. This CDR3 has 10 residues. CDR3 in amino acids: CSVGLETQYF. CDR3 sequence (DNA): TGCAGCGTCGGGTTAGAGACCCAGTACTTC.

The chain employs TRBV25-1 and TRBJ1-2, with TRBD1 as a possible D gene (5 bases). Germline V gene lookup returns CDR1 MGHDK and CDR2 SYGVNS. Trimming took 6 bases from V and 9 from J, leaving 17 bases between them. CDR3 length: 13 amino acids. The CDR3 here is CASRQVGFSSYTF. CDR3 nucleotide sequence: TGTGCCAGCAGACAGGTGGGATTCAGTAGCTACACCTTC.

The CDR3: CASSSNSNEQFF. The CDR3 DNA is TGTGCCAGCAGCTCAAATAGCAATGAGCAGTTCTTC. The rearrangement uses TRBV7-9 and TRBJ2-1; D call uncertain. V gave up 4 bases and J gave up 6 bases, with 7 bases separating them. The CDR3 runs to 12 residues. CDR1 is SEHNR and CDR2 is FQNEAQ in the germline V gene (reference sequence). Full variable domain (rest looked up from reference TRBV7-9 and TRBJ2-1): DTGVSQNPRHKITKRGQNVTFRCDPISEHNRLYWYRQTLGQGPEFLTYFQNEAQLEKSRLLSDRFSAERPKGSFSTLEIQRTEQGDSAMYLCASSSNSNEQFFGPGTRLTVL.

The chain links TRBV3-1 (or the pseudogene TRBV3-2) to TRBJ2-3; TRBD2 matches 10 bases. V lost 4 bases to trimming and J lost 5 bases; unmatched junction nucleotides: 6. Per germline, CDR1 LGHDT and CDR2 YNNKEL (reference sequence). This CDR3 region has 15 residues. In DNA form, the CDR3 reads TGTGCCAGCAGCCCTCTAGCGGGAGCCGAAGATACGCAGTATTTT. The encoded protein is CASSPLAGAEDTQYF.

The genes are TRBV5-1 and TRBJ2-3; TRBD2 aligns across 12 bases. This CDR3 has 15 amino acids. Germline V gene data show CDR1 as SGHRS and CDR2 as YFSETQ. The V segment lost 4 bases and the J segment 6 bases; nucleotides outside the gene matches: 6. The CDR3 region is CASSQLAGGTDTQYF. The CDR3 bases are TGCGCCAGCAGCCAGCTAGCGGGGGGGACGGATACGCAGTATTTT.

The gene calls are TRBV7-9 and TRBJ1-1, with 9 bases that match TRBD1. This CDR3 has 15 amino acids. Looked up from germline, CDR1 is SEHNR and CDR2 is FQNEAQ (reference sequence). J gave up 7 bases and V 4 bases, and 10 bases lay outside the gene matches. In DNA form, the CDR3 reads TGTGCCAGCAGCTCCCCGGACAGGGGATTCAATGAAGCTTTCTTT. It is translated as CASSSPDRGFNEAFF.

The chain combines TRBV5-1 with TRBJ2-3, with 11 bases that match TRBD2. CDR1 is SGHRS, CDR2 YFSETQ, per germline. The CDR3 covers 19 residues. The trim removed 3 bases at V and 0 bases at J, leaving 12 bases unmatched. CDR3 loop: CASSSTTSGKATSTDTQYF. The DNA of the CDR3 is TGCGCCAGCAGCTCAACGACTAGCGGGAAGGCGACTAGCACAGATACGCAGTATTTT.

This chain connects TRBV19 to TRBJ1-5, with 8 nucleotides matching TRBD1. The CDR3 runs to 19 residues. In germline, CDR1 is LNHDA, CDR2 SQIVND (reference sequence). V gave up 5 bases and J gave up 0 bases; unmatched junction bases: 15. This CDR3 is CASSPVPQGAVYSNQPQHF. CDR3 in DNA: TGTGCCAGTAGTCCCGTTCCCCAGGGGGCCGTCTATAGCAATCAGCCCCAGCATTTT.

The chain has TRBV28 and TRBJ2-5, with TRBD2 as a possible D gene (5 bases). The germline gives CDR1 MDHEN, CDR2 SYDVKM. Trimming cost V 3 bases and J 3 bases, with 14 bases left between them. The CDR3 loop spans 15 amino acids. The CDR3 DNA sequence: TGTGCCAGCAGTTTCGGGGTTCTGGCAAAAGAGACCCAGTACTTC. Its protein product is CASSFGVLAKETQYF.

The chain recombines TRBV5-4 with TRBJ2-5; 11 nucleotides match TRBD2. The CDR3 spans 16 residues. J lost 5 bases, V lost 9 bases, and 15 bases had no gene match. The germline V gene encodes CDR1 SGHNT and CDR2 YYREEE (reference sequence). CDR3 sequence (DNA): TGTGCCAAAAGTAGCGGGGGGGCTAGCGCTGGGGAGACCCAGTACTTC. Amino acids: CAKSSGGASAGETQYF.

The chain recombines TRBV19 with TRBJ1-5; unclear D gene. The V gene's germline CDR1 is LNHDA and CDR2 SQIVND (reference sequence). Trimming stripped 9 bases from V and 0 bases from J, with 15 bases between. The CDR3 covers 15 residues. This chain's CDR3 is CASTLRGNSNQPQHF. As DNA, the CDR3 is TGTGCCAGCACTCTCCGGGGAAATAGCAATCAGCCCCAGCATTTT.

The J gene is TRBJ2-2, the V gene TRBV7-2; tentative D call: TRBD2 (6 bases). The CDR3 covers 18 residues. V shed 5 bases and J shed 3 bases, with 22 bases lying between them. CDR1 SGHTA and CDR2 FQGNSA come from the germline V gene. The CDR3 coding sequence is TGTGCCAGCAGCCGCGGGGCCACTCAGACCCTGGACACCGGGGAGCTGTTTTTT. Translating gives CASSRGATQTLDTGELFF.

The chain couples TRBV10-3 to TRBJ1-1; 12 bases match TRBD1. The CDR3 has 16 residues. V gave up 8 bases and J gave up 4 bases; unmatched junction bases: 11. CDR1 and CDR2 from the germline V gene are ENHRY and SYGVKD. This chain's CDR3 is CAISSGQGAVFTEAFF. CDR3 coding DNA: TGTGCCATCTCTTCGGGACAGGGGGCTGTATTCACTGAAGCTTTCTTT.

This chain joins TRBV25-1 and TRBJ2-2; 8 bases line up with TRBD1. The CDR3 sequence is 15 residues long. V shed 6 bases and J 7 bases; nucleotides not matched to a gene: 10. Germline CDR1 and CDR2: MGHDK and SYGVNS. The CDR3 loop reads CASSPGTGSGGELFF. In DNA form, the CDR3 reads TGTGCCAGCAGCCCCGGGACAGGTAGCGGCGGGGAGCTGTTTTTT.

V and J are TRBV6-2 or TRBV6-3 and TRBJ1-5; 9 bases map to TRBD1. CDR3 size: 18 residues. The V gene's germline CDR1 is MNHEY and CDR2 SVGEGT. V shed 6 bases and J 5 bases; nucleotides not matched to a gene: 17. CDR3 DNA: TGTGCCAGCAGCCGCGGTCTAACAGGGGGCCGGCTGGATCAGCCCCAGCATTTT. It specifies CASSRGLTGGRLDQPQHF.

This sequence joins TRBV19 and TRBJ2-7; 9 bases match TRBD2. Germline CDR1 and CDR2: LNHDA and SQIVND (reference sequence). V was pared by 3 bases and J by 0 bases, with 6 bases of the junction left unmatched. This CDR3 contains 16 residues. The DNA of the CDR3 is TGTGCCAGTAGTATCCGACTAGCGGTGAGCTCCTACGAGCAGTACTTC. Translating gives CASSIRLAVSSYEQYF.

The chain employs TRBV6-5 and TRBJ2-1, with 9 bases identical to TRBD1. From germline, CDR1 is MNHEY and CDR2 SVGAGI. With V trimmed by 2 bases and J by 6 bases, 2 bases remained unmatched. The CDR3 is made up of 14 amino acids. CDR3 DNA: TGTGCCAGCAGTTACCGGGACAGGGCCAATGAGCAGTTCTTC. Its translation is CASSYRDRANEQFF.